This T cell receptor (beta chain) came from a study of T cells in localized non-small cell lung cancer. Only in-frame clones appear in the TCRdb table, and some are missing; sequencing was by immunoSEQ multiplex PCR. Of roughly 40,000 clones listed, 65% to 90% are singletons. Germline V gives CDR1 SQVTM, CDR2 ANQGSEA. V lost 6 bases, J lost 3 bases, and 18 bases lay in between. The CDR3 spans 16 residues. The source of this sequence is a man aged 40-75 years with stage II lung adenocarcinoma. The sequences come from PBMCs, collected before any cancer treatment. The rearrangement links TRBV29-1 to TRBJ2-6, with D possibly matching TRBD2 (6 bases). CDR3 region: CSVRERISDGANVLTF. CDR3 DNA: TGCAGCGTACGGGAGAGGATCTCTGATGGGGCCAACGTCCTGACTTTC.